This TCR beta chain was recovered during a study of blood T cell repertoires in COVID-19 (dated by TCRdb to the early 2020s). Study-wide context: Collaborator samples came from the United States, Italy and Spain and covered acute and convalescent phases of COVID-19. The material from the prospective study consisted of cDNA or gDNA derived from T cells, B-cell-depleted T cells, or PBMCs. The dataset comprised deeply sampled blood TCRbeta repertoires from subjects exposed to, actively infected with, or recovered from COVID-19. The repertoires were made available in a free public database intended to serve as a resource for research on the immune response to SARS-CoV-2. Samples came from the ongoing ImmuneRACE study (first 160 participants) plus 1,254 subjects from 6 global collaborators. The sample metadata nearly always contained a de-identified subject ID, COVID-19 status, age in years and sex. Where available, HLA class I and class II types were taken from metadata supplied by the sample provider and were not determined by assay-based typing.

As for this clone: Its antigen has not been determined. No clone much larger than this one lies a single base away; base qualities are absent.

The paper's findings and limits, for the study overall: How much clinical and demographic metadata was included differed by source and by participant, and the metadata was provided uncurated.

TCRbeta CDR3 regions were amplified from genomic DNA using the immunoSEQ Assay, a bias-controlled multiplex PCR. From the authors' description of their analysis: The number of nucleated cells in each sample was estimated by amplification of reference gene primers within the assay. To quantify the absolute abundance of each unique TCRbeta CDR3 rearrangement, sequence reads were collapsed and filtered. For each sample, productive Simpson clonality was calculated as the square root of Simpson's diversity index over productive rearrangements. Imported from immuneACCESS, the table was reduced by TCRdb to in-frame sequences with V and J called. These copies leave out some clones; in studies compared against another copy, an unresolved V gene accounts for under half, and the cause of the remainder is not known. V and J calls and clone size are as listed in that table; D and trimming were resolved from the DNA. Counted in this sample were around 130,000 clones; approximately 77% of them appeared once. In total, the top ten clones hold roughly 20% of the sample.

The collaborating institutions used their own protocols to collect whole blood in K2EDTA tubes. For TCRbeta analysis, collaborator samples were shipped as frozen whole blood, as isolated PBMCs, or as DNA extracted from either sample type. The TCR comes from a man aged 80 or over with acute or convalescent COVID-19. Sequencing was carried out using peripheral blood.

The nucleotide sequence reads TGTGCCAGCCTCCCCTCGGGACAGGGGGCCACTGAAGCTTTCTTT. Translated, it reads CASLPSGQGATEAFF. This sequence uses TRBV11-2 and TRBJ1-1, and TRBD1 matches 12 of the central bases. CDR1 and CDR2 (SGHAT, FQNNGV) derive from the germline V gene. From its cysteine to its phenylalanine, the CDR3 spans 15 amino acids. Only the CDR3 DNA stays, 45 bases, in frame from base 1. V and J are trimmed by 8 bases and 4 bases, and the gene matches miss 8 bases of the junction.